The sequence of this T cell receptor beta chain was determined in a study of OX40 agonist ivuxolimab in advanced cancers. Overall study: Patients took ivuxolimab, an agonistic anti-OX40 (CD134) antibody.

CDR3 length: 15 residues. Trimming cost V 2 bases and J 8 bases, with 18 bases left between them. Germline-derived CDR1 and CDR2 are MNHEY and SVGAGI. Sequenced by immunoSEQ multiplex PCR; TCRdb stores in-frame clones only, minus some. Of roughly 89,000 clones listed, around 84% are singletons. The chain combines TRBV6-5 with TRBJ1-2, with TRBD1 as a possible D gene (5 bases). Sequencing used CD4+ or CD8+ T cells sorted from blood, obtained in a trial of the OX40 agonist ivuxolimab. This clonotype originated in an adult with an advanced solid tumor such as melanoma, head and neck, liver or kidney cancer. The CDR3: CASSYLDSLRGGYTF. The CDR3 bases are TGTGCCAGCAGTTACCTTGACAGCCTCCGTGGAGGCTACACCTTC.